These T cell receptor beta chains were read from a single sample in a study of CD4 T cells in relation to SARS-CoV-2 and coronaviruses. For these TCRs, the target antigens are not known. Libraries were prepared by immunoSEQ multiplex PCR; TCRdb keeps only in-frame clonotypes and omits some of them. The data hold just over 15,000 clones, with roughly 80% observed a single time. Sequencing used CD4+ T cells from PBMCs, cultured in vitro. All receptors derive from a human donor in good health. Each CDR3 is given with its conserved first and last residue. The order of the fields is D gene, clone size, J gene, CDR3 length, V gene, CDR3 DNA, CDR3 protein. D genes are given only for firm matches. Expanded clones are given a class, and other clones once, few, many or no size at all.

d_call: TRBD2; clone_size: few; j_call: TRBJ2-7; cdr3_length: 15; v_call: TRBV10-2; cdr3_nt: TGCGCCAGCAGTGAAGTAGCGGGGGGCGGTTACGAGCAGTACTTC; cdr3_aa: CASSEVAGGGYEQYF
d_call: TRBD2; clone_size: NA; j_call: TRBJ2-1; cdr3_length: 15; v_call: TRBV2; cdr3_nt: TGTGCCAGCACTTTGAGGGAGGGATATTACAATGAGCAGTTCTTC; cdr3_aa: CASTLREGYYNEQFF
d_call: NA; clone_size: NA; j_call: TRBJ2-3; cdr3_length: 14; v_call: TRBV29-1; cdr3_nt: TGCAGCGTTATTGGTCAGGGTCTGACAGATACGCAGTATTTT; cdr3_aa: CSVIGQGLTDTQYF
d_call: TRBD2; clone_size: few; j_call: TRBJ2-2; cdr3_length: 17; v_call: TRBV7-3; cdr3_nt: TGTGCCAGCAGCCCTCTGGGGGCTAGCGGGAGTAACGGGGAGCTGTTTTTT; cdr3_aa: CASSPLGASGSNGELFF
d_call: NA; clone_size: few; j_call: TRBJ1-3; cdr3_length: 14; v_call: TRBV10-1; cdr3_nt: TGCGCCAGCAGCGACCCGGGGGCTGGAAACACCATATATTTT; cdr3_aa: CASSDPGAGNTIYF
d_call: TRBD2; clone_size: NA; j_call: TRBJ2-7; cdr3_length: 14; v_call: TRBV3-1/TRBV3-2; cdr3_nt: TGTGCCAGCAGCCAATTGGGACGGGAGGGCGAGCAGTACTTC; cdr3_aa: CASSQLGREGEQYF
d_call: TRBD1; clone_size: NA; j_call: TRBJ1-2; cdr3_length: 19; v_call: TRBV30; cdr3_nt: TGTGCCTGGAGTGTTATAAGAATAACGGCTGGACAGGGGGCTCATGGCTACACCTTC; cdr3_aa: CAWSVIRITAGQGAHGYTF
d_call: NA; clone_size: NA; j_call: TRBJ2-1; cdr3_length: 11; v_call: TRBV10-1; cdr3_nt: TGCGCCAGCAGTGAGTCGAGGGAGCAGTTCTTC; cdr3_aa: CASSESREQFF
d_call: NA; clone_size: NA; j_call: TRBJ1-6; cdr3_length: 18; v_call: TRBV3-1/TRBV3-2; cdr3_nt: TGTGCCAGCAGCCAAAGGACAGCCCTTTTGACCTATAATTCACCCCTCCACTTT; cdr3_aa: CASSQRTALLTYNSPLHF
d_call: NA; clone_size: few; j_call: TRBJ2-7; cdr3_length: 12; v_call: TRBV25-1; cdr3_nt: TGTGCCAGCAGGGGACAACTCTACGAGCAGTACTTC; cdr3_aa: CASRGQLYEQYF
d_call: TRBD1; clone_size: NA; j_call: TRBJ2-7; cdr3_length: 15; v_call: TRBV3-1/TRBV3-2; cdr3_nt: TGTGCCAGCAGCCACGGGACAGGGGGCTCCTACGAGCAGTACTTC; cdr3_aa: CASSHGTGGSYEQYF
d_call: NA; clone_size: NA; j_call: TRBJ1-3; cdr3_length: 14; v_call: TRBV7-8; cdr3_nt: TGTGCCAGCAGCCGGGGAGAGGCTGGAAACACCATATATTTT; cdr3_aa: CASSRGEAGNTIYF
d_call: NA; clone_size: NA; j_call: TRBJ2-2; cdr3_length: 13; v_call: TRBV5-4; cdr3_nt: TGTGCCAGCAGCTTGGATCACACCGGGGAGCTGTTTTTT; cdr3_aa: CASSLDHTGELFF
d_call: NA; clone_size: NA; j_call: TRBJ1-2; cdr3_length: 14; v_call: TRBV19; cdr3_nt: TGTGCCAGTAGTATAGGGACAGCTAACTATGGCTACACCTTC; cdr3_aa: CASSIGTANYGYTF
d_call: NA; clone_size: NA; j_call: TRBJ2-7; cdr3_length: 15; v_call: TRBV11-3; cdr3_nt: TGTGCCAGCAGCTTAGACTGGGGGACCTCCTACGAGCAGTACTTC; cdr3_aa: CASSLDWGTSYEQYF
d_call: NA; clone_size: NA; j_call: TRBJ2-7; cdr3_length: 15; v_call: TRBV10-1; cdr3_nt: TGCGCCAGCAGTGACGGGAAGGGGGTGGCCTACGAGCAGTACTTC; cdr3_aa: CASSDGKGVAYEQYF
d_call: TRBD1; clone_size: NA; j_call: TRBJ2-3; cdr3_length: 15; v_call: TRBV4-1; cdr3_nt: TGCGCCAGCAGCCAGTCTGGACAGGGCACAGATACGCAGTATTTT; cdr3_aa: CASSQSGQGTDTQYF
d_call: NA; clone_size: NA; j_call: TRBJ2-5; cdr3_length: 15; v_call: TRBV25-1; cdr3_nt: TGTGCCAGCAGTGCCCTGACGGATATGGGGGAGACCCAGTACTTC; cdr3_aa: CASSALTDMGETQYF
d_call: NA; clone_size: NA; j_call: TRBJ2-3; cdr3_length: 14; v_call: TRBV2; cdr3_nt: TGTGCCAGCCAGTTACGGGAGAACACAGATACGCAGTATTTT; cdr3_aa: CASQLRENTDTQYF
d_call: NA; clone_size: NA; j_call: TRBJ2-7; cdr3_length: 13; v_call: TRBV27; cdr3_nt: TGTGCCAGCAGTTTTACTGGAGGCCACGAGCAGTACTTC; cdr3_aa: CASSFTGGHEQYF
d_call: NA; clone_size: few; j_call: TRBJ2-1; cdr3_length: 13; v_call: TRBV6-4; cdr3_nt: TGTGCCAGCAGTGACTCCAGGGGCGATGAGCAGTTCTTC; cdr3_aa: CASSDSRGDEQFF
d_call: NA; clone_size: NA; j_call: TRBJ1-2; cdr3_length: 12; v_call: TRBV29-1; cdr3_nt: TGCAGCGTTCCTTATTCCAACTATGGCTACACCTTC; cdr3_aa: CSVPYSNYGYTF
d_call: TRBD2; clone_size: NA; j_call: TRBJ2-5; cdr3_length: 13; v_call: TRBV30; cdr3_nt: TGTGCCTGGAATAGCGGGAGTGAGGAGACCCAGTACTTC; cdr3_aa: CAWNSGSEETQYF